The 11 T cell receptor beta chains given below trace back to one sample, sequenced in a study of T cell repertoires in cytomegalovirus infection. The antigens of these receptors remain unknown. TCRdb fed the reads into MiXCR, producing one record per CDR3 protein. In the table there are some 700,000 distinct CDR3 sequences, about 30% of which are singletons. The sample here was cultured PBMCs, taken from culture after CMV antigen stimulation. These receptors were collected from a human donor in good health (CMV status not recorded). Some clones in this sample may be carry-over from other donors' samples.

This clonotype was observed a few times. V and J are TRBV7-9 and TRBJ2-7; D may be TRBD1 or TRBD2 (6 bases each). Germline V gives CDR1 SEHNR, CDR2 FQNEAQ (reference sequence). This CDR3 has 14 residues. V was shortened by 4 bases and J by 3 bases, with 13 bases between the two germline ends. In nucleotides, the CDR3 is TGTGCCAGCAGCTCGGGGGCCCGGCACTACGAGCAGTACTTC. This translates into CASSSGARHYEQYF.

The CDR3 coding sequence is TGTGCCAGGAGCCGGAGATATGGACTAGCGGGGGGCCTGAACACCGGGGAGCTGTTTTTT. As protein: CARSRRYGLAGGLNTGELFF. V gene TRBV2 combines with J gene TRBJ2-2, with TRBD2 identical over 14 bases. The V gene's germline CDR1 is SNHLY and CDR2 FYNNEI. CDR3 length: 20 residues. The V segment lost 9 bases and the J segment 1 base; nucleotides outside the gene matches: 16. The entire variable domain, with the rest obtained from reference TRBV2 and TRBJ2-2, is as follows: EPEVTQTPSHQVTQMGQEVILRCVPISNHLYFYWYRQILGQKVEFLVSFYNNEISEKSEIFDDQFSVERPDGSNFTLKIRSTKLEDSAMYFCARSRRYGLAGGLNTGELFFGEGSRLTVL.

V gene TRBV15 combines with J gene TRBJ2-3, with TRBD1 as a possible D gene (6 bases). The CDR3 consists of 14 residues. Per the germline V gene, CDR1 is LNHNV and CDR2 is YYDKDF (reference sequence). V lost 6 bases and J 2 bases, leaving 12 bases between the germline ends. CDR3 in DNA: TGTGCCACCAGACAGGGTTATAACACAGATACGCAGTATTTT. Translating it yields CATRQGYNTDTQYF.

As for this clonotype: At one end, the junction sequence differs from germline, possibly due to a read error. This rearrangement joins TRBV20-1 to TRBJ2-7; D might be TRBD2 (6 bases). The CDR3 totals 12 residues. Germline CDR1 reads DFQATT; CDR2 reads SNEGSKA (reference sequence). The CDR3 loop is CRGTPNLYGQYF. The CDR3 nucleotides are TGCAGAGGGACTCCAAACCTCTACGGGCAGTACTTC.

Here the CDR3 DNA reads TGTGCCAGCGGGTCGAGGCCGACTAGCGGGAGCACAGATACGCAGTATTTT. The encoded protein is CASGSRPTSGSTDTQYF. The chain is built from TRBV27 and TRBJ2-3; 10 nucleotides line up with TRBD2. From germline, CDR1 is MNHEY and CDR2 SMNVEV (reference sequence). The V segment lost 8 bases and the J segment 0 bases; nucleotides outside the gene matches: 11. The CDR3 totals 17 residues.

A few counts support this clonotype. This rearrangement joins TRBV6-1 to TRBJ2-7; the D gene is possibly TRBD1 (6 bases). The germline V and J ends were trimmed by 3 bases and 9 bases, with 18 bases remaining between them. The CDR3 spans 14 residues. Germline CDR1 is MNHNS and CDR2 is SASEGT. Here the CDR3 DNA reads TGTGCCAGCAGTGATGATGGACAGAGCCGAGGGCAGTACTTC. Protein sequence: CASSDDGQSRGQYF.

In the case of this clonotype: Being one base from a much bigger clone, this may be a read error. The J gene is TRBJ2-7, the V gene TRBV7-6, with 7 bases fitting TRBD2. The V segment lost 3 bases and the J segment 8 bases; nucleotides outside the gene matches: 16. Per germline, CDR1 SGHVS and CDR2 FNYEAQ. CDR3 length equals 16 residues. DNA for the CDR3: TGTGCCAGCAGCTTGGGGGGGTTAACAGAGGGCACCAAGCAGTACTTC. Translated, it gives CASSLGGLTEGTKQYF.

The genes are TRBV7-2 and TRBJ2-2; the D is unclear. CDR3 length equals 16 residues. In germline, CDR1 is SGHTA, CDR2 FQGNSA. V was shortened by 1 base and J by 2 bases, with 11 bases between the two germline ends. CDR3 loop: CASSLDRATNTGELFF. The CDR3 DNA is TGTGCCAGCAGCTTAGATAGGGCGACTAACACCGGGGAGCTGTTTTTT.

This clonotype has just a few counts. The gene calls are TRBV12-3 or TRBV12-4 and TRBJ1-5; D may be TRBD1 (6 bases). V was cut by 5 bases and J by 4 bases, with 15 bases left in between. The CDR3 length is 15 residues. The DNA for the CDR3 is TGTGCCAGCAGTACTACAGGGTTGGAAAATCAGCCCCAGCATTTT. Translation gives CASSTTGLENQPQHF.

The chain combines TRBV28 with TRBJ2-7; D gene unclear. This CDR3 comprises 14 residues. Germline CDR1 reads MDHEN; CDR2 reads SYDVKM. The V end was cut by 1 base, the J end by 5 bases, with 12 bases between. The CDR3 region has the DNA TGTGCCAGCAGTTTATATAGCAATAAGGACGAGCAGTACTTC. This gives the protein CASSLYSNKDEQYF.

This clonotype has at least ten counts. This chain connects TRBV7-2 to TRBJ1-2; no clear D. The germline V and J ends were trimmed by 1 base and 4 bases, with 10 bases remaining between them. Germline V gives CDR1 SGHTA, CDR2 FQGNSA. The CDR3 sequence is 14 residues long. CDR3 in amino acids: CASSLVGRVYGYTF. The CDR3 coding sequence is TGTGCCAGCAGCTTAGTAGGGAGGGTCTATGGCTACACCTTC.